A single T cell receptor beta chain is shown here with its context. These data are taken from a study of shared clonotypes between healthy human individuals. Study information: A couple of women and three men aged 18 to 49 made up the donors.

Clones were sequenced by immunoSEQ multiplex PCR, and TCRdb holds only the in-frame ones, with some missing. This sample has about 870,000 clones, with more than 85% found just once. CD45RO-negative cells were positively selected for CCR7, leaving out terminally differentiated effector memory CD45RA+ cells. The CDR3 length is 15 residues. Looked up from germline, CDR1 is MDHEN and CDR2 is SYDVKM. V was shortened by 6 bases and J by 0 bases, with 12 bases between the two germline ends. The chain has TRBV28 and TRBJ1-5; D may be TRBD1 (6 bases). This TCR was sampled from a man aged 25 to 40 in good health. The sequenced sample was naive CD8+ T cells sorted from blood. CDR3 DNA sequence: TGTGCCAGCAGCCCGAGGGGGTATAGCAATCAGCCCCAGCATTTT. This codes for CASSPRGYSNQPQHF.